The 5 T cell receptor beta chains reported below all come from one sample, sequenced in a study of T cells in Graves' hyperthyroidism and ophthalmopathy. There were TCR beta CDR3 regions amplified from RNA transcripts. The TCR CDR3 first-round RT-PCR relied on the HTBI primer set. TCRdb reprocessed the multiplex PCR reads via MiXCR and lists one record per CDR3 protein. This sample has 350,000 to 400,000 distinct CDR3 sequences, with 19% found just once. The sequencing sample was made of blood. Receptors were obtained from a woman aged 18-29 years with Graves' hyperthyroidism.

The CDR3 DNA follows: TGTGCCAGTAGTATAAGGGGCTCTGGGGCCAACGTCCTGACTTTC. It yields the protein CASSIRGSGANVLTF. V gene TRBV19 combines with J gene TRBJ2-6; possibly TRBD1 for D (5 bases). The CDR3 extends over 15 amino acids. The germline V gene has CDR1 LNHDA and CDR2 SQIVND (reference sequence). V shed 2 bases and J shed 0 bases, with 5 bases lying between them.

This clonotype has ten or more counts. The chain joins TRBV20-1 to TRBJ1-1; D call uncertain. The CDR3 has 14 amino acids. Germline lookup yields CDR1 DFQATT and CDR2 SNEGSKA (reference sequence). Trimming took off 5 bases at V and 2 bases at J, with 15 bases between the two ends. The CDR3 spells CSAGGRWTNTEAFF. The CDR3 DNA reads TGCAGTGCTGGAGGGAGGTGGACTAACACTGAAGCTTTCTTT.

This clonotype showed up many times. J is TRBJ2-7 and V is TRBV12-3 or TRBV12-4; perhaps TRBD2 as D (6 bases). The CDR3 extends over 14 amino acids. V was pared by 1 base and J by 7 bases, with 14 bases between. CDR3 loop: CASSLVGGVREQYF. In DNA, the CDR3 is TGTGCCAGCAGTTTAGTGGGCGGGGTGCGAGAGCAGTACTTC.

This clonotype has a handful of counts. This chain links TRBV11-2 with TRBJ1-5; tentatively, D is TRBD1 (5 bases). The CDR3 consists of 14 residues. Trimming shortened V by 3 bases and J by 7 bases, and 13 bases separated the two germline ends. Germline assignment: CDR1 SGHAT and CDR2 FQNNGV. The CDR3 protein is CASSFQGRGQPQHF. The DNA for the CDR3 is TGTGCCAGCAGCTTTCAGGGACGGGGGCAGCCCCAGCATTTT.

This clonotype was recorded many times. The chain is built from TRBV6-1 and TRBJ1-1, with D perhaps matching TRBD1 (5 bases). Between the trimmed V and J ends, which lost 10 bases and 0 bases, there was a span of 15 bases. Germline CDR1 reads MNHNS; CDR2 reads SASEGT. The CDR3 is 14 residues long. CDR3 region: CATSQDSLNTEAFF. Written as DNA, the CDR3 is TGTGCCACCTCCCAAGACAGCCTGAACACTGAAGCTTTCTTT.